This T cell receptor beta chain was identified during a study of cytomegalovirus exposure and HLA in healthy donors. The PCR made use of 60 Vbeta and 13 Jbeta primers. Libraries were prepared by immunoSEQ multiplex PCR; TCRdb keeps only in-frame clonotypes and omits some of them. This sample yields about 94,000 clones, of which more than 75% are seen a single time; under 4% belongs to the top ten. V lost 4 bases and J 3 bases, leaving 13 bases between the germline ends. The CDR3 covers 14 residues. The sequence was obtained from a woman in her thirties or forties in good health and CMV-seronegative. The chain uses TRBV5-3 and TRBJ1-2, with D possibly being TRBD1 (5 bases). Being an ORF, TRBV5-3 has a function that is uncertain. Sequenced input: PBMCs. The CDR3: CARSLRENDYGYTF. Written as DNA, the CDR3 is TGTGCCAGAAGCCTCAGGGAAAATGACTATGGCTACACCTTC.